A single sample is the source of the 23 T cell receptor beta chains below, sequenced in a study of CD8 T cells in ankylosing spondylitis. Overall study findings and caveats: Blood of patients with ankylosing spondylitis appeared to be characterized by a TCR beta motif of about eight highly homologous variants.

Each CDR3 protein is one row after TCRdb ran MiXCR on the 5' RACE reads. The sample has 400,000 to 450,000 distinct CDR3 sequences, roughly 15% seen once. No antigen is known for these receptors. Specimen: blood, either unsorted or a sorted T cell fraction (not recorded which). These TCRs come from a male donor with ankylosing spondylitis.

The chain is built from TRBV7-6 and TRBJ1-1, with unresolved D. CDR1 and CDR2 (germline): SGHVS, FNYEAQ. V was clipped by 3 bases and J by 0 bases, with 8 bases between them. The CDR3 has 14 residues. The CDR3 is CASSFQQLNTEAFF. The CDR3 DNA is TGTGCCAGCAGCTTTCAACAGCTGAACACTGAAGCTTTCTTT.

The chain joins TRBV14 to TRBJ2-1; 8 positions match TRBD2. The CDR3 is made up of 16 amino acids. Germline assignment: CDR1 SGHDN and CDR2 FVKESK. V shed 0 bases, J shed 5 bases, and the junction held 6 bases outside the gene matches. The CDR3 DNA sequence: TGTGCCAGCAGCCAAGATTTAGCGGGACTTCACAATGAGCAGTTCTTC. This encodes CASSQDLAGLHNEQFF.

The chain links TRBV12-3 or TRBV12-4 to TRBJ2-7, with no clear D. The CDR3 covers 14 residues. The germline V and J ends were trimmed by 6 bases and 4 bases, with 16 bases remaining between them. The CDR3 protein is CASSLGPSWYEQYF. As DNA, the CDR3 is TGTGCCAGCAGCCTCGGGCCGTCCTGGTACGAGCAGTACTTC.

CDR3 coding DNA: TGTGCCAGCAGCTCAGGACTAACACCAGTCACAGATACGCAGTATTTT. As protein: CASSSGLTPVTDTQYF. V is TRBV7-6 and J is TRBJ2-3; D may be TRBD2 (6 bases). V lost 4 bases, J lost 2 bases, and 16 bases lay in between. This CDR3 has 16 amino acids. Germline V gene sequence: CDR1 SGHVS, CDR2 FNYEAQ.

The chain is built from TRBV6-2 or TRBV6-3 and TRBJ1-1, with 8 bases identical to TRBD1. Germline loops: CDR1 MNHEY, CDR2 SVGEGT. The CDR3 has 13 amino acids. V trimming: 9 bases; J trimming: 5 bases; junction bases outside the gene matches: 8. The CDR3 region has the DNA TGTGCCAGTTACAGGGGGAGAGATACTGAAGCTTTCTTT. This codes for CASYRGRDTEAFF.

This chain joins TRBV5-3 and TRBJ2-3, with 8 bases identical to TRBD2. TRBV5-3 is treated as an ORF (open reading frame) with a function not yet certain. The CDR3 has 16 amino acids. V shed 5 bases and J 3 bases; nucleotides not matched to a gene: 11. CDR3 bases: TGTGCCAGAAGGCCCGGGGGGGGGCCGGGGACAGATACGCAGTATTTT. Amino acids: CARRPGGGPGTDTQYF.

The rearrangement links TRBV6-5 to TRBJ1-2; tentatively, D is TRBD1 (5 bases). Per germline, CDR1 MNHEY and CDR2 SVGAGI. CDR3 length: 16 amino acids. V was clipped by 2 bases and J by 2 bases, with 15 bases between them. CDR3 in amino acids: CASSYQKPGVNYGYTF. The CDR3 DNA follows: TGTGCCAGCAGTTACCAGAAACCGGGGGTCAACTATGGCTACACCTTC.

This chain joins TRBV7-9 and TRBJ2-5, with TRBD2 identical over 12 bases. Germline V lookup: CDR1 SEHNR, CDR2 FQNEAQ (reference sequence). V shed 2 bases and J 4 bases; nucleotides not matched to a gene: 8. The CDR3 has 17 residues. The CDR3 here is CASSLRTSGILGETQYF. The DNA of the CDR3 is TGTGCCAGCAGCTTACGGACTAGCGGGATATTGGGAGAGACCCAGTACTTC. Drawing the rest from reference TRBV7-9 and TRBJ2-5, the complete variable domain is DTGVSQNPRHKITKRGQNVTFRCDPISEHNRLYWYRQTLGQGPEFLTYFQNEAQLEKSRLLSDRFSAERPKGSFSTLEIQRTEQGDSAMYLCASSLRTSGILGETQYFGPGTRLLVL.

There are a few counts of this clonotype. The chain joins TRBV5-1 to TRBJ2-3, with 8 bases fitting TRBD2. Per the germline V gene, CDR1 is SGHRS and CDR2 is YFSETQ. V trimming: 0 bases; J trimming: 6 bases; junction bases outside the gene matches: 3. The CDR3 extends over 14 amino acids. The CDR3 region is CASSLGGGPDTQYF. In DNA form, the CDR3 reads TGCGCCAGCAGCTTGGGCGGGGGGCCCGATACGCAGTATTTT.

V is TRBV7-3 and J is TRBJ1-4, with TRBD1 matching 9 bases. With 5 bases clipped from V and 8 bases from J, the junction kept 3 bases outside the gene matches. Germline V gene lookup returns CDR1 SGHTA and CDR2 FQGTGA. This CDR3 has 13 amino acids. The CDR3: CASSPDRGEKLFF. CDR3 nucleotides: TGTGCCAGCAGCCCGGACAGGGGCGAAAAACTGTTTTTT.

This clonotype has just a few counts. This chain links TRBV12-3 or TRBV12-4 with TRBJ2-1; D is perhaps TRBD1 (5 bases). V lost 3 bases and J lost 8, with 8 bases in between. The CDR3 is made up of 12 amino acids. The CDR3 sequence: CASSFWGHEQFF. CDR3 DNA: TGTGCCAGCAGTTTCTGGGGCCATGAGCAGTTCTTC.

This chain uses TRBV5-1 with TRBJ2-2; tentatively, D is TRBD2 (7 bases). With 1 base removed from V and 2 bases from J, the gap between germline ends came to 12 bases. There are 16 residues in the CDR3. The germline V gene has CDR1 SGHRS and CDR2 YFSETQ. CDR3 protein: CASSLRGGQNTGELFF. The CDR3 nucleotides read TGCGCCAGCAGCTTGAGGGGGGGGCAAAACACCGGGGAGCTGTTTTTT.

The gene calls are TRBV12-2 and TRBJ2-7. TRBV12-2 is described as a pseudogene. The CDR3 runs 14 residues. CDR3 region: CASRLVATNYEQYF. DNA of the CDR3: TGTGCAAGTCGCTTAGTGGCTACAAACTACGAGCAGTACTTC.

This clonotype appeared a few times. The J gene is TRBJ2-7, the V gene TRBV6-2 or TRBV6-3, with 9 bases that match TRBD2. In germline, CDR1 is MNHEY, CDR2 SVGEGT. The V and J ends lost 7 bases and 5 bases, in that order; junction bases with no gene match: 6. This CDR3 is 13 amino acids long. The CDR3 protein is CASTFGTSNEQYF. The CDR3 coding sequence is TGTGCCAGCACCTTCGGGACTAGCAACGAGCAGTACTTC.

This clonotype was recorded many times. The CDR3 reads CSAQGVYNEQFF. The CDR3 nucleotides read TGCAGTGCTCAGGGAGTTTACAATGAGCAGTTCTTC. V is TRBV20-1 and J is TRBJ2-1; D is perhaps TRBD1 or TRBD2 (5 bases each). The V end lost 5 bases, the J end lost 4 bases, and 9 bases lay between the germline ends. Germline V gene lookup returns CDR1 DFQATT and CDR2 SNEGSKA (reference sequence). CDR3 length equals 12 residues.

This chain connects TRBV19 to TRBJ2-5; 7 nucleotides agree with TRBD2. Trimming removed 4 bases from V and 5 bases from J; junction bases left unmatched: 4. Germline V gene sequence: CDR1 LNHDA, CDR2 SQIVND (reference sequence). This CDR3 contains 13 residues. DNA of the CDR3: TGTGCCAGTAGTAGCGGGGGACGCGAGACCCAGTACTTC. Translated: CASSSGGRETQYF.

This chain uses TRBV27 with TRBJ1-6, with 8 bases fitting TRBD1. The CDR3 has 15 amino acids. Trimming removed 6 bases from V and 7 bases from J; junction bases left unmatched: 8. CDR1 MNHEY and CDR2 SMNVEV come from the germline V gene (reference sequence). CDR3 coding DNA: TGTGCCAGCAGGGGTGACAGGGGCGAAAATTCACCCCTCCACTTT. The encoded protein is CASRGDRGENSPLHF.

In its sample, this clonotype was seen many times. The chain combines TRBV20-1 with TRBJ1-6; 9 bases are shared with TRBD1. With V trimmed by 2 bases and J by 10 bases, 9 bases remained unmatched. The CDR3 covers 15 residues. Germline V gene lookup returns CDR1 DFQATT and CDR2 SNEGSKA (reference sequence). CDR3 residues: CSARQQGAGGSPLHF. DNA of the CDR3: TGCAGTGCTAGACAACAGGGGGCTGGAGGATCACCCCTCCACTTT.

This clonotype was detected a few times. The chain combines TRBV7-6 with TRBJ2-1, with no clear D. Germline loops: CDR1 SGHVS, CDR2 FNYEAQ. Trimming pared 5 bases from V and 0 bases from J, leaving 11 bases between. The CDR3 is 15 residues long. CDR3 amino acids: CASSPTQGSYNEQFF. The CDR3, as DNA: TGTGCCAGCAGCCCCACGCAAGGCTCCTACAATGAGCAGTTCTTC.

V gene TRBV12-3 or TRBV12-4 combines with J gene TRBJ2-2; D is uncertain. V was cut by 6 bases and J by 2 bases, with 16 bases left in between. This CDR3 is 16 amino acids long. The DNA for the CDR3 is TGTGCCAGCAGGCCGACCGATACCCTTAACACCGGGGAGCTGTTTTTT. Protein sequence: CASRPTDTLNTGELFF.

V usage is TRBV7-3 and J usage is TRBJ2-2; tentatively, D is TRBD1 or TRBD2 (5 bases each). This CDR3 is 15 amino acids long. The germline gives CDR1 SGHTA, CDR2 FQGTGA. V was pared by 5 bases and J by 4 bases, with 14 bases between. CDR3 in DNA: TGTGCCAGCAGCCCTCGGGACGGAGTCACCGGGGAGCTGTTTTTT. Encoded protein: CASSPRDGVTGELFF.

This clonotype was seen a few times. The chain carries TRBV7-3 and TRBJ2-5, with 8 bases identical to TRBD1. The CDR3 is made up of 15 amino acids. V dropped 2 bases and J dropped 5; count of bases not matched to a gene: 7. CDR1 and CDR2 (germline): SGHTA, FQGTGA. In nucleotides, the CDR3 is TGTGCCAGCAGCTTAGGACAGGGTCGAGGGGAGACCCAGTACTTC. It yields the protein CASSLGQGRGETQYF. The variable domain in full, completed from reference TRBV7-3 and TRBJ2-5, reads GAGVSQTPSNKVTEKGKYVELRCDPISGHTALYWYRQSLGQGPEFLIYFQGTGAADDSGLPNDRFFAVRPEGSVSTLKIQRTERGDSAVYLCASSLGQGRGETQYFGPGTRLLVL.

This clonotype was recorded a few times. The chain links TRBV20-1 to TRBJ1-5, with D possibly TRBD1 on 5 matching bases. Trimming pared 6 bases from V and 4 bases from J, leaving 10 bases between. CDR1 is DFQATT and CDR2 is SNEGSKA in the germline V gene (reference sequence). The length of the CDR3 is 12 residues. The CDR3 sequence: CSARGENQPQHF. CDR3 in DNA: TGCAGTGCCCGGGGGGAGAATCAGCCCCAGCATTTT.